One and the same sample provided the 10 T cell receptor beta chains below, sequenced in a study of blood T cell repertoires in COVID-19. Here immunoSEQ multiplex PCR was the method, and the copy in TCRdb shows in-frame clones only, minus some. The sample holds tens of thousands of clones, around three quarters seen once. The sample taken for sequencing was peripheral blood. These TCRs come from a man aged 60 to 69 with active or convalescent COVID-19.

The rearrangement joins TRBV6-5 to TRBJ2-1, with 14 positions matching TRBD2. Germline V gene data show CDR1 as MNHEY and CDR2 as SVGAGI. This CDR3 region has 15 residues. The V and J ends lost 5 bases and 7 bases, in that order; junction bases with no gene match: 4. CDR3 DNA: TGTGCCAGCAGTCGACTAGCGGGGGGGCGTAATGAGCAGTTCTTC. This sequence encodes CASSRLAGGRNEQFF.

This clone showed up many times. The chain joins TRBV19 to TRBJ2-3, with D unclear. The CDR3 length is 16 residues. In germline, CDR1 is LNHDA, CDR2 SQIVND (reference sequence). Trimming stripped 5 bases from V and 0 bases from J, with 15 bases between. Here the CDR3 reads CASSGTAHPSTDTQYF. CDR3 sequence (DNA): TGTGCCAGTAGTGGTACAGCACACCCTAGCACAGATACGCAGTATTTT.

This chain connects TRBV9 to TRBJ2-1; a weak D match, TRBD2 (5 bases). The CDR3 totals 13 residues. Trimming cost V 1 base and J 5 bases, with 7 bases left between them. Germline V gene sequence: CDR1 SGDLS, CDR2 YYNGEE. This chain's CDR3 is CASSVSADNEQFF. CDR3 sequence (DNA): TGTGCCAGCAGCGTATCAGCGGACAATGAGCAGTTCTTC.

This clone was recorded a few times. The chain joins TRBV7-9 to TRBJ1-1; 8 bases map to TRBD1. This CDR3 has 15 amino acids. Germline V gene lookup returns CDR1 SEHNR and CDR2 FQNEAQ (reference sequence). The V and J ends lost 6 bases and 2 bases, in that order; junction bases with no gene match: 8. In DNA form, the CDR3 reads TGTGCCAGCAGGACCTCGGACAGGGCTAACACTGAAGCTTTCTTT. This sequence encodes CASRTSDRANTEAFF.

The gene calls are TRBV4-1 and TRBJ2-1, with TRBD1 matching 8 bases. This CDR3 is built from 16 residues. V shed 2 bases, J shed 3 bases, and the junction held 6 bases outside the gene matches. Germline V gene lookup returns CDR1 MGHRA and CDR2 YSYEKL. The CDR3 region has the DNA TGCGCCAGCAGCCAACCTTGGGACAGGAACTACAATGAGCAGTTCTTC. It translates to CASSQPWDRNYNEQFF.

There are a few counts of this clone. The chain carries TRBV27 and TRBJ1-6, with a tentative D call TRBD1 (6 bases). The CDR3 length is 13 residues. Germline values: CDR1 MNHEY, CDR2 SMNVEV (reference sequence). V was trimmed by 6 bases and J by 8 bases, leaving 11 bases between them. CDR3 bases: TGTGCCAGCAGCGGGGGGGCGGATTCACCCCTCCACTTT. Translation gives CASSGGADSPLHF.

The CDR3, as DNA: TGTGCCAGCAGCGACGACACCAATCAGCCCCAGCATTTT. Residues: CASSDDTNQPQHF. The rearrangement joins TRBV2 to TRBJ1-5; no clear D gene. V dropped 6 bases and J dropped 3 bases, with 9 bases sitting between them. The length of the CDR3 is 13 residues. The V gene's germline CDR1 is SNHLY and CDR2 FYNNEI.

V usage is TRBV2 and J usage is TRBJ1-3; D remains ambiguous. Germline values: CDR1 SNHLY, CDR2 FYNNEI. V was clipped by 8 bases and J by 0 bases, with 8 bases between them. This CDR3 is 13 amino acids long. This CDR3 is CASRGDSGNTIYF. The CDR3 nucleotides are TGTGCCAGCCGCGGAGACTCTGGAAACACCATATATTTT.

Only a few counts were recorded for this clone. The chain links TRBV6-2 or TRBV6-3 to TRBJ1-5; a possible D gene is TRBD1 (5 bases). Trimming pared 5 bases from V and 7 bases from J, leaving 21 bases between. The CDR3 is 16 amino acids. CDR1 and CDR2 (germline): MNHEY, SVGEGT. The CDR3 here is CASSPLHGGTSQPQHF. CDR3 nucleotides: TGTGCCAGCAGTCCCTTACACGGAGGGACGAGCCAGCCCCAGCATTTT.

The chain uses TRBV3-1 (or the pseudogene TRBV3-2) and TRBJ1-4; no clear D gene. Germline loops: CDR1 LGHDT, CDR2 YNNKEL (reference sequence). Trimming stripped 3 bases from V and 8 bases from J, with 19 bases between. The CDR3 totals 16 residues. The CDR3 spells CASSQTPGVVGEKLFF. DNA of the CDR3: TGTGCCAGCAGCCAGACTCCCGGGGTGGTAGGGGAAAAACTGTTTTTT.